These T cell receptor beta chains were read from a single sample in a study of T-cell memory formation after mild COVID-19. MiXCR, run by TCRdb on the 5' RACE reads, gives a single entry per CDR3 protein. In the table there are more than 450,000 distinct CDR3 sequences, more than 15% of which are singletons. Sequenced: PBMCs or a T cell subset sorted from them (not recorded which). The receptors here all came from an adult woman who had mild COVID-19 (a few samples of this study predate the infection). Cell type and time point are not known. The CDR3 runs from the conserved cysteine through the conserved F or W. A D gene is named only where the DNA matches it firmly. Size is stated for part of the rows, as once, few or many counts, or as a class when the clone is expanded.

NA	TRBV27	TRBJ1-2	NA	CASRAGYGYTF	TGTGCCAGCCGAGCAGGGTATGGCTACACCTTC
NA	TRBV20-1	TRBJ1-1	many	CSARGSPF	TGCAGTGCTAGAGGCTCACCTTTT
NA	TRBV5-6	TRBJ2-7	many	CASSLRQYEQYF	TGTGCCAGCAGCTTGCGGCAGTACGAGCAGTACTTC
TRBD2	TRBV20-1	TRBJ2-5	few	CSASASGGTQETQYF	TGCAGTGCTAGTGCTAGCGGGGGGACCCAAGAGACCCAGTACTTC
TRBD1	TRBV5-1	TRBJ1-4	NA	CASSSGGSANEKLFF	TGCGCCAGCAGCTCAGGGGGCTCGGCTAATGAAAAACTGTTTTTT
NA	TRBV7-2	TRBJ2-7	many	CASSPGRRRSYEQYF	TGTGCCAGCAGCCCCGGACGGCGACGCTCCTACGAGCAGTACTTC
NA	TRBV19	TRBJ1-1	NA	CASTDLDPNTEAFF	TGTGCCAGTACCGATCTAGATCCGAACACTGAAGCTTTCTTT
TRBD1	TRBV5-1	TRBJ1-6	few	CASSNGTGNSPLHF	TGCGCCAGCAGCAACGGGACAGGGAATTCACCCCTCCACTTT
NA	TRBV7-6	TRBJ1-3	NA	CASSLDWGRSSPGNTIYF	TGTGCCAGCAGCTTAGATTGGGGACGGAGTTCCCCTGGAAACACCATATATTTT
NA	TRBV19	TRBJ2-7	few	CASRQGTGDLSYEQYF	TGTGCCAGTAGACAGGGAACGGGTGACCTATCCTACGAGCAGTACTTC
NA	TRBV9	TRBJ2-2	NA	CASSIQGTGELFF	TGTGCCAGCAGCATTCAGGGGACCGGGGAGCTGTTTTTT
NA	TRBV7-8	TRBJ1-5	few	CASSYSRSQPQHF	TGTGCCAGCAGCTATAGCCGTAGTCAGCCCCAGCATTTT
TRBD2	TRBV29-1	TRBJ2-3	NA	CSGTSGRAPSTDTQYF	TGCAGCGGGACGAGCGGGAGGGCCCCAAGCACAGATACGCAGTATTTT
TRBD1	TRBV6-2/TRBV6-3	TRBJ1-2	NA	CASSRQGGGYTF	TGTGCCAGCAGTAGACAGGGAGGTGGCTACACCTTC
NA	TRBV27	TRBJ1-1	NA	CASRETVQGPTEAFF	TGTGCCAGCAGAGAAACGGTCCAGGGACCCACTGAAGCTTTCTTT
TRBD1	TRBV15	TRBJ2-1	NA	CATSRGFWDRSSYNEQFF	TGTGCCACCAGCAGAGGATTTTGGGACAGATCATCTTACAATGAGCAGTTCTTC
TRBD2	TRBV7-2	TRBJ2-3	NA	CASSLGAGGTTDTQYF	TGTGCCAGCAGCTTAGGGGCGGGAGGGACCACAGATACGCAGTATTTT
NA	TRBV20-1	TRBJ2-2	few	CSAIDASDTGELFF	TGCAGTGCCATAGACGCCTCGGACACCGGGGAGCTGTTTTTT
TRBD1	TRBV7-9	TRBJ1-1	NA	CASSYLEGQGTTEAFF	TGTGCCAGCAGCTACCTAGAGGGACAGGGAACGACTGAAGCTTTCTTT
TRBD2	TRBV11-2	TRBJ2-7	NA	CASSLSGTLTYEQYF	TGTGCCAGCAGCTTAAGCGGGACTCTCACCTACGAGCAGTACTTC
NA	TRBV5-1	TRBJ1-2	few	CASSFQGYRDGYTF	TGCGCCAGCAGCTTCCAGGGGTACCGTGATGGCTACACCTTC
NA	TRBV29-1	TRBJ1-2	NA	CSVERRAGYTF	TGCAGCGTTGAAAGGAGGGCTGGCTACACCTTC
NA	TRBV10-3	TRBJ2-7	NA	CAISAGTASYEQYF	TGTGCCATCAGTGCTGGGACCGCCTCCTACGAGCAGTACTTC
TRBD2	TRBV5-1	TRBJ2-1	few	CASSLSGTKKANEQFF	TGCGCCAGCAGCTTGTCCGGGACTAAAAAGGCTAATGAGCAGTTCTTC
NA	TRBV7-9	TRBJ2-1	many	CASSLAGAFRRFF	TGTGCCAGCAGCTTAGCGGGAGCGTTCAGGAGGTTCTTC
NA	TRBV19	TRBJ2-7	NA	CATRTHSARGEQYF	TGTGCCACTCGGACGCACAGTGCCAGGGGCGAGCAGTACTTC
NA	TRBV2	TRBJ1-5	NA	CASSPGTRNQPQHF	TGTGCCAGCAGCCCCGGGACTCGAAATCAGCCCCAGCATTTT
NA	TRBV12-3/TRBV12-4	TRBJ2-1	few	CASRPPYRGRSYNEQFF	TGTGCCAGCCGCCCCCCCTACCGCGGGCGCTCCTACAATGAGCAGTTCTTC
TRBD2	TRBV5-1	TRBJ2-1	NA	CASSLAGRSEQFF	TGCGCCAGCAGCCTAGCGGGAAGGAGTGAGCAGTTCTTC
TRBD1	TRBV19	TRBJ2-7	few	CASSSNGQGSLEQYF	TGTGCCAGTAGTTCTAACGGACAGGGAAGTCTCGAGCAGTACTTC
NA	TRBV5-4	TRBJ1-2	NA	CASSLDGGSVYGYTF	TGTGCCAGCAGCTTGGACGGGGGCTCGGTCTATGGCTACACCTTC
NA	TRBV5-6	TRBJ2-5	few	CASSLAQGGSETQYF	TGTGCCAGCAGCTTGGCACAGGGAGGCTCCGAGACCCAGTACTTC
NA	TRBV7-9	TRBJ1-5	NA	CASSSGLGAYSNQPQHF	TGTGCCAGCAGCTCGGGCCTTGGGGCCTATAGCAATCAGCCCCAGCATTTT
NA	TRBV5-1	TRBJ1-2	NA	CASNPGTDFDSYTF	TGCGCCAGCAATCCGGGGACCGATTTCGACAGCTACACCTTC
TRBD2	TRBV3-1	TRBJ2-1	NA	CASSQDPGGEQFF	TGTGCCAGCAGCCAAGATCCGGGAGGTGAGCAGTTCTTC
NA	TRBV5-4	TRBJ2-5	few	CASSLRGFETQYF	TGTGCCAGCAGCTTGAGAGGTTTTGAGACCCAGTACTTC
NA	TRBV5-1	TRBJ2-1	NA	CASRPGTDVDEQFF	TGCGCCAGCAGGCCCGGGACTGACGTAGATGAGCAGTTCTTC
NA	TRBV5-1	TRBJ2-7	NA	CASSSGGLAREQYF	TGCGCCAGCAGCTCCGGGGGACTGGCCCGGGAGCAGTACTTC
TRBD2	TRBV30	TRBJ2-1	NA	CAWSRGSGAYNEQFF	TGTGCCTGGAGTCGAGGTAGCGGGGCATACAATGAGCAGTTCTTC
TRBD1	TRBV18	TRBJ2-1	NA	CASSPQRQGQPYNEQFF	TGTGCCAGCTCACCTCAGAGGCAGGGACAGCCCTACAATGAGCAGTTCTTC
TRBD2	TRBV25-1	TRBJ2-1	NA	CASGGTSGNYNEQFF	TGTGCCAGCGGCGGAACTAGCGGTAATTACAATGAGCAGTTCTTC
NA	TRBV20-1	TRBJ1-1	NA	CSAREDRPEAFF	TGCAGTGCTAGAGAAGACAGACCCGAAGCTTTCTTT
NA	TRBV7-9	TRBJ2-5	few	CASSFPFQETQYF	TGTGCCAGCAGCTTCCCGTTCCAAGAGACCCAGTACTTC
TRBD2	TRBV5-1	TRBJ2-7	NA	CASSFGTSGTEQYF	TGCGCCAGCAGCTTTGGCACTAGCGGGACCGAGCAGTACTTC
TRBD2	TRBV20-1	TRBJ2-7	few	CSAGGSGAYSYEQYF	TGCAGTGCTGGGGGTAGCGGGGCCTATTCCTACGAGCAGTACTTC
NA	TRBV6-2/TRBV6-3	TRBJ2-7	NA	CASSRYHEQYF	TGTGCCAGCAGTCGTTATCACGAGCAGTACTTC
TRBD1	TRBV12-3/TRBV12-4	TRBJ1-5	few	CASTTTGAFNQPQHF	TGTGCCAGCACCACCACAGGGGCGTTCAATCAGCCCCAGCATTTT
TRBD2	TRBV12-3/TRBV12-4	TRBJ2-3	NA	CASSFSWGILAGGRLSTDTQYF	TGTGCCAGCAGTTTCTCTTGGGGGATTCTAGCGGGAGGGCGGCTCAGCACAGATACGCAGTATTTT
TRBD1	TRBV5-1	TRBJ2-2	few	CASSLGGTGSTGELFF	TGCGCCAGCAGCTTGGGAGGGACAGGGAGCACCGGGGAGCTGTTTTTT
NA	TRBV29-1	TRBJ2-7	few	CSVEGGSGSYEQYF	TGCAGCGTTGAGGGTGGGAGCGGGTCCTACGAGCAGTACTTC
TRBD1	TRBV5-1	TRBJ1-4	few	CASSLVDRENEKLFF	TGCGCCAGCAGCTTGGTAGACAGGGAGAATGAAAAACTGTTTTTT
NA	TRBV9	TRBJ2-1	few	CASSVATSGLYNEQFF	TGTGCCAGCAGCGTAGCTACGAGCGGACTCTACAATGAGCAGTTCTTC
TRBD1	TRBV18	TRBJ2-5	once	CASSPPFKGTAQETQYF	TGTGCCAGCTCACCACCTTTTAAAGGGACAGCCCAAGAGACCCAGTACTTC
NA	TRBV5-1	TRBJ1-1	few	CASSLGQAPWEAFF	TGCGCCAGCAGCTTGGGTCAGGCCCCTTGGGAAGCTTTCTTT
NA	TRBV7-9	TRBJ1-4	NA	CASSSRQASDEKLFF	TGTGCCAGCAGCTCCCGACAGGCTTCGGATGAAAAACTGTTTTTT
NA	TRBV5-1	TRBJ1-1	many	CASSLSGMNTEAFF	TGCGCCAGCAGCTTGTCAGGGATGAACACTGAAGCTTTCTTT
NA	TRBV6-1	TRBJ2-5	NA	CASSIGDQETQYF	TGTGCCAGCAGCATCGGGGACCAAGAGACCCAGTACTTC
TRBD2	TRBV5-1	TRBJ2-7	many	CASSLAAGVSYEQYF	TGCGCCAGCAGCTTGGCAGCGGGAGTTTCCTACGAGCAGTACTTC